The rows below give T cell receptor beta chains drawn from one sample of a study of T cell changes during pregnancy in multiple sclerosis. Repertoires were generated with immunoSEQ multiplex PCR, while TCRdb's copy carries only in-frame clones and drops some. The profile shows about 40,000 clones, around 89% of them singletons. The sample in question was CD4+ T cells from peripheral blood mononuclear cells, obtained in the first trimester of pregnancy. The receptors here all came from a female donor with multiple sclerosis, enrolled in a pregnancy study. The CDR3 runs from the conserved cysteine through the conserved F or W. A D gene is named only where the DNA matches it firmly. Clone size, where shown, is once, few, many, or a class for clones that have expanded.

V gene	CDR3 length	clone size	D gene	J gene	CDR3 DNA	CDR3 protein
TRBV29-1	16	once	TRBD1	TRBJ1-1	TGCAGCGCCCTGAGAACCGGGACAGGGGAAAACACTGAAGCTTTCTTT	CSALRTGTGENTEAFF
TRBV30	13	once	-	TRBJ1-2	TGTGCCTGGACTAACAGGGCTAACTATGGCTACACCTTC	CAWTNRANYGYTF
TRBV2	14	-	-	TRBJ2-2	TGTGCCAGCAGTGAAGGGGGCTACACCGGGGAGCTGTTTTTT	CASSEGGYTGELFF
TRBV7-2	15	-	TRBD1	TRBJ2-3	TGTGCCAGCATCGTAGCGGGACAGGGGTGGGATACGCAGTATTTT	CASIVAGQGWDTQYF
TRBV5-1	16	once	-	TRBJ2-2	TGCGCCAGCAGCTTGCAGGGGCCCGCGAACACCGGGGAGCTGTTTTTT	CASSLQGPANTGELFF
TRBV7-9	18	-	TRBD2	TRBJ2-6	TGTGCCAGCAGCCCGCCAACTAGCGGGGTAAGGCGGGCCAACGTCCTGACTTTC	CASSPPTSGVRRANVLTF
TRBV28	14	-	-	TRBJ2-2	TGTGCCAGCCGACCAGGAGGGAACACCGGGGAGCTGTTTTTT	CASRPGGNTGELFF
TRBV19	14	-	-	TRBJ2-5	TGTGCCAGTAGTATGCGAGTACTACAAGAGACCCAGTACTTC	CASSMRVLQETQYF
TRBV19	15	-	-	TRBJ1-4	TGTGCCAGTAGTATAAAAGTCAGGGTAGGGGAAAAACTGTTTTTT	CASSIKVRVGEKLFF
TRBV7-3	18	-	-	TRBJ2-2	TGTGCCAGCAGCTTAACTAACGCTAGACAGCTTAACACCGGGGAGCTGTTTTTT	CASSLTNARQLNTGELFF
TRBV5-1	13	-	-	TRBJ1-1	TGCGCCAGCAGCTTGGGAGTGAACACTGAAGCTTTCTTT	CASSLGVNTEAFF
TRBV4-1	16	-	TRBD2	TRBJ2-5	TGCGCCAGCAGCCAAGATCCTGCGGGAGTCGGGGAGACCCAGTACTTC	CASSQDPAGVGETQYF
TRBV9	11	-	TRBD1	TRBJ1-2	TGTGCCAGCAACAGGGGGCGAGGCTACACCTTC	CASNRGRGYTF
TRBV4-3	16	once	TRBD2	TRBJ2-2	TGCGCCAGCAGCCAAGTAGCGGGGGGGCCTCCCGGGGAGCTGTTTTTT	CASSQVAGGPPGELFF
TRBV29-1	14	-	TRBD1	TRBJ2-7	TGCAGCGTTGACCACGGACAGGGTGGATACGAGCAGTACTTC	CSVDHGQGGYEQYF
TRBV29-1	15	-	TRBD1	TRBJ1-2	TGCAGCGTTGAAGCGACAGGGGGCGGTAACTATGGCTACACCTTC	CSVEATGGGNYGYTF
TRBV7-9	14	-	-	TRBJ2-7	TGTGCCAGCAGCCCGCAGGTGAACTCCTACGAGCAGTACTTC	CASSPQVNSYEQYF
TRBV11-2	16	-	-	TRBJ2-2	TGTGCCAGCAGCCCCCGTCCCCCACAGACCACCGGGGAGCTGTTTTTT	CASSPRPPQTTGELFF
TRBV7-6	16	-	-	TRBJ1-2	TGTGCCAGCAGCTCTTCCTATCGTCCCAGCGAAGGAGGCTACACCTTC	CASSSSYRPSEGGYTF
TRBV7-9	15	-	TRBD1	TRBJ1-2	TGTGCCAGCAGCTTAGCCGGGGACAGGCCGGGGGGCTACACCTTC	CASSLAGDRPGGYTF
TRBV7-6	16	-	TRBD2	TRBJ2-1	TGTGCCAGCAGCTTAGTCGGAGCGGGAGGGCCCAATGAGCAGTTCTTC	CASSLVGAGGPNEQFF
TRBV27	14	-	-	TRBJ1-5	TGTGCCAGCAGTCTGAAGGGGGTCCAACAGCCCCAGCATTTT	CASSLKGVQQPQHF
TRBV5-1	14	-	TRBD1	TRBJ1-6	TGCGCCAGCAGCTCGGGACAGGGGGGGTCACCCCTCCACTTT	CASSSGQGGSPLHF
TRBV4-2	15	once	TRBD1	TRBJ1-2	TGTGCCAGCAGCCAAGAACTAACAGGGGACTATGGCTACACCTTC	CASSQELTGDYGYTF
TRBV30	13	-	-	TRBJ2-7	TGTGCCTGGAACCGGGACTCCCCCACCGAGCAGTACTTC	CAWNRDSPTEQYF
TRBV6-1	16	-	TRBD2	TRBJ2-3	TGTGCCAGCAGTGAAATGCTAGCGGGGGGGCGGGATACGCAGTATTTT	CASSEMLAGGRDTQYF
TRBV7-8	13	-	-	TRBJ2-5	TGTGCCAGCAGCTTAGCTGGGAGAGAGACCCAGTACTTC	CASSLAGRETQYF
TRBV19	15	-	-	TRBJ1-2	TGTGCCATAGGCAGGATTGAAGAAGGTTTCTATGGCTACACCTTC	CAIGRIEEGFYGYTF
TRBV5-5	16	-	-	TRBJ1-4	TGTGCCAGCAGCTCCTCCTTGTGGGCAGTCAATGAAAAACTGTTTTTT	CASSSSLWAVNEKLFF
TRBV7-8	15	-	-	TRBJ1-3	TGTGCCAGCAGCCCGAACGAGGTCTCTGGAAACACCATATATTTT	CASSPNEVSGNTIYF